Shown below are 2 T cell receptor beta chains from a single sample sequenced in a study of shared clonotypes between healthy human individuals. The assay was immunoSEQ multiplex PCR, and TCRdb's table has in-frame clones only and misses some. The sample yields a few million clones, roughly 92% seen once. Material for sequencing was naive CD4+ T cells sorted from blood. Sample subset: CD45RA+ positively selected. The origin of the receptors is a man aged 18 to 29 in good health.

This chain connects TRBV14 to TRBJ2-3; D possibly corresponds to TRBD2 (5 bases). The CDR3 covers 13 residues. The V gene lost 7 bases and the J gene lost 2 bases, with 10 bases spanning the gap. Looked up from germline, CDR1 is SGHDN and CDR2 is FVKESK. The CDR3 loop is CASKERITDTQYF. The CDR3 nucleotides read TGTGCCAGCAAGGAGCGGATCACAGATACGCAGTATTTT. The complete variable domain, with remaining parts taken from reference TRBV14 and TRBJ2-3, reads EAGVTQFPSHSVIEKGQTVTLRCDPISGHDNLYWYRRVMGKEIKFLLHFVKESKQDESGMPNNRFLAERTGGTYSTLKVQPAELEDSGVYFCASKERITDTQYFGPGTRLTVL.

The chain carries TRBV30 and TRBJ2-3; possible D gene TRBD2, 6 bases. Looked up from germline, CDR1 is GTSNPN and CDR2 is SVGIG (reference sequence). V lost 3 bases to trimming and J lost 4 bases, with 17 bases between them. This CDR3 contains 15 residues. The DNA of the CDR3 is TGTGCCTGGAGCCCCCGGAACGGGGGTGCAGATACGCAGTATTTT. Its translation is CAWSPRNGGADTQYF.